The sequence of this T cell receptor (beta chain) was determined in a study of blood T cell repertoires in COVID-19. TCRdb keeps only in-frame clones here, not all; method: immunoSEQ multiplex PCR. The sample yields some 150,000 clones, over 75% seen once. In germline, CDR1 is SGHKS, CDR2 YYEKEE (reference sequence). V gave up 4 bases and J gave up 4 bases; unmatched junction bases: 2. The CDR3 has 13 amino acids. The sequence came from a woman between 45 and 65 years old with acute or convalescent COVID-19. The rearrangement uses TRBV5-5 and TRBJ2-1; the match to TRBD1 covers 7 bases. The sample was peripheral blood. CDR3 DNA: TGTGCCAGCAGCCTGGGACAGTACAATGAGCAGTTCTTC. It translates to CASSLGQYNEQFF.